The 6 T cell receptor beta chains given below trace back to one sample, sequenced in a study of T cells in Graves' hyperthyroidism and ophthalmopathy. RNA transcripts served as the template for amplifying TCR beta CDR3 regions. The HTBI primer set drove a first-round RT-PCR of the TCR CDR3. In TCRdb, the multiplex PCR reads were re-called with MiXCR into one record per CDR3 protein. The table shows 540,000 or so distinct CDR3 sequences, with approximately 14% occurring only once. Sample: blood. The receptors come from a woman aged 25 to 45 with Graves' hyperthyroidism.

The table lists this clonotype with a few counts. CDR3 loop: CASSRRNQETQYF. CDR3 nucleotides: TGTGCCAGCAGCCGGAGAAACCAAGAGACCCAGTACTTC. The rearrangement uses TRBV6-2 or TRBV6-3 and TRBJ2-5; no definite D call. Trimming shortened V by 6 bases and J by 0 bases, and 8 bases separated the two germline ends. CDR3 length: 13 amino acids. In germline, CDR1 is MNHEY, CDR2 SVGEGT.

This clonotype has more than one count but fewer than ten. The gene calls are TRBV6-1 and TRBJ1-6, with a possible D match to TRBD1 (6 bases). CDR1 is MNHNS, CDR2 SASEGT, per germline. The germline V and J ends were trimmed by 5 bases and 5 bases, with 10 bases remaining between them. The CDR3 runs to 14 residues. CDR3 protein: CASSYRDNNSPLHF. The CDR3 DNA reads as TGTGCCAGCAGTTACAGGGACAATAATTCACCCCTCCACTTT.

Written as DNA, the CDR3 is TGTGCCAGCAGTGAAGATGGGCGGTGGGCCTACGAGCAGTACTTC. Amino acid sequence: CASSEDGRWAYEQYF. The gene calls are TRBV2 and TRBJ2-7, with D unresolved. The V end was cut by 1 base, the J end by 2 bases, with 12 bases between. Looked up from germline, CDR1 is SNHLY and CDR2 is FYNNEI. This CDR3 contains 15 residues.

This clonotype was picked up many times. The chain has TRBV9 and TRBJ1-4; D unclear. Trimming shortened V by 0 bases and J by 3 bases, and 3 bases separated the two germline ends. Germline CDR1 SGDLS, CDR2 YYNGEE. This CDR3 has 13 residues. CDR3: CASSVVPNEKLFF. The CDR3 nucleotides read TGTGCCAGCAGCGTAGTCCCTAATGAAAAACTGTTTTTT.

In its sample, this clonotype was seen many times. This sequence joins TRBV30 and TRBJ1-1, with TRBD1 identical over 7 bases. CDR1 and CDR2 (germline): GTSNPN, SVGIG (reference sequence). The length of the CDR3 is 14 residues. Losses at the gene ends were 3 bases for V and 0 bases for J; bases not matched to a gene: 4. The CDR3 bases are TGTGCCTGGAGCGCGGACAGGATGAACACTGAAGCTTTCTTT. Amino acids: CAWSADRMNTEAFF.

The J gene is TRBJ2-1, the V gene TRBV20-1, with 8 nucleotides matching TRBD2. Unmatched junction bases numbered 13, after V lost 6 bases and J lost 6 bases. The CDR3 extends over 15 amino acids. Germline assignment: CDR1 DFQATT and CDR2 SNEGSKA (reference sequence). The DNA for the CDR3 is TGCAGTGCCCCCACCGGGACTAGAGGGACCAATGAGCAGTTCTTC. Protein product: CSAPTGTRGTNEQFF.